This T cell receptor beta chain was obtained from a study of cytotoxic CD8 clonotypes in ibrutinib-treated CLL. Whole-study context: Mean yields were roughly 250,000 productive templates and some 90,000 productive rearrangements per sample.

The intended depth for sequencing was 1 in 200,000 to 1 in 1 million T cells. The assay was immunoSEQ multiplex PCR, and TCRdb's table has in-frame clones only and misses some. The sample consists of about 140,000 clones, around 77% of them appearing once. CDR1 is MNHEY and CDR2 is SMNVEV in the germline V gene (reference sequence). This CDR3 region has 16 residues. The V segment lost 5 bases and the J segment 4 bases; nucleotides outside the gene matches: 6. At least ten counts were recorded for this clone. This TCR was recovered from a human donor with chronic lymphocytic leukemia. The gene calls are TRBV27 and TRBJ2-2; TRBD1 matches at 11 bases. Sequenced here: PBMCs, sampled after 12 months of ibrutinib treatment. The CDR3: CASSPPDRGLTGELFF. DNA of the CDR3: TGTGCCAGCAGTCCCCCGGACAGGGGGCTCACCGGGGAGCTGTTTTTT.